This TCR beta chain originates from a study of blood T cell repertoires in COVID-19. At the level of the study: Samples of COVID-19 (acute and convalescent) were obtained from the United States, Italy and Spain. Sample material is recorded as cDNA or gDNA derived from T cells, B-cell-depleted T cells, or PBMCs.

Authors' processing steps: Amplification of reference gene primers was used by the study to estimate nucleated cell counts. Libraries were prepared by immunoSEQ multiplex PCR; TCRdb keeps only in-frame clonotypes and omits some of them. V and J calls and clone size are as listed in that table; D and trimming were resolved from the DNA. The data contain about 200,000 clones, around nine tenths of them singletons. CDR3 length: 15 amino acids. J lost 2 bases, V lost 1 base, and 1 base had no gene match. Looked up from germline, CDR1 is SGHTA and CDR2 is FQGNSA. V gene TRBV7-2 combines with J gene TRBJ2-1; 8 nucleotides agree with TRBD2. Sequencing was performed on peripheral blood. The sequence derives from a man aged 50-60 years with acute or convalescent COVID-19. The CDR3 sequence is CASSLVRGAYNEQFF. CDR3 DNA sequence: TGTGCCAGCAGCTTAGTGCGGGGGGCCTACAATGAGCAGTTCTTC.